These 18 T cell receptor beta chains were all obtained from the same sample, sequenced in a study of spatial heterogeneity in lung cancer. The time point was: sample taken at primary tumor resection. The sequenced material consisted of unsorted whole RNA from tumor, nontumor lung or frozen PBMC. From the 5' RACE reads, TCRdb called clonotypes with MiXCR, one entry per CDR3 protein. The sample has about 85,000 distinct CDR3 sequences, approximately 18% seen once. The specimen was PBMCs, collected at surgery. The receptors were sampled from a male donor with early-stage non-small cell lung cancer.

This clonotype was picked up a small number of times. This chain connects TRBV6-1 to TRBJ2-7; no definite D call. The CDR3 runs to 11 residues. V was cut by 11 bases and J by 3 bases, with 11 bases left in between. CDR1 MNHNS and CDR2 SASEGT come from the germline V gene. CDR3 nucleotides: TGTGCCGTGGACCGAAACTACGAGCAGTACTTC. Its translation is CAVDRNYEQYF.

The rearrangement uses TRBV1 and TRBJ2-1. TRBV1 is noted as a pseudogene. The CDR3 sequence is 9 residues long. The CDR3 coding sequence is TGCACCAGCAGCCATGAGCAGTTCTTC. It is translated as CTSSHEQFF.

This clonotype was seen a handful of times. This chain uses TRBV7-9 with TRBJ2-6; D possibly uses TRBD1 or TRBD2 (5 bases each). CDR3 length equals 18 residues. V lost 5 bases to trimming and J lost 0 bases, with 17 bases between them. The germline CDR1 and CDR2 sequences are SEHNR and FQNEAQ (reference sequence). The CDR3 region is CASSPARGVSSGANVLTF. DNA of the CDR3: TGTGCCAGCAGCCCGGCCAGAGGGGTCAGCTCTGGGGCCAACGTCCTGACTTTC.

This clonotype was found a few times. V usage is TRBV19 and J usage is TRBJ2-5; 7 nucleotides line up with TRBD1. The trim removed 3 bases at V and 5 bases at J, leaving 6 bases unmatched. The germline V gene has CDR1 LNHDA and CDR2 SQIVND (reference sequence). The CDR3 has 14 residues. CDR3 loop: CASSIQGGEETQYF. DNA for the CDR3: TGTGCCAGTAGTATTCAAGGGGGCGAGGAGACCCAGTACTTC. Based on the CDR3 plus reference TRBV19 and TRBJ2-5, the full variable domain is DGGITQSPKYLFRKEGQNVTLSCEQNLNHDAMYWYRQDPGQGLRLIYYSQIVNDFQKGDIAEGYSVSREKKESFPLTVTSAQKNPTAFYLCASSIQGGEETQYFGPGTRLLVL.

V gene TRBV9 combines with J gene TRBJ2-3; no firm D call. Between the trimmed V and J ends, which lost 0 bases and 4 bases, there was a span of 6 bases. The CDR3 is 13 residues long. Germline V gene lookup returns CDR1 SGDLS and CDR2 YYNGEE. CDR3 DNA: TGTGCCAGCAGCGTAGAGGCTGCAGATACGCAGTATTTT. This encodes CASSVEAADTQYF.

Within the sample, this clonotype is medium-sized. The V gene is TRBV4-3, the J gene TRBJ2-3, with 8 bases that match TRBD1. The CDR3 totals 17 residues. Germline CDR1 reads LGHNA; CDR2 reads YSLEER. After removal of 0 bases from V and 3 bases from J, the junction contained 8 bases not matched to a gene. This CDR3 is CASSQEGSGQGTDTQYF. For the CDR3, the DNA is TGCGCCAGCAGCCAAGAGGGTAGCGGACAGGGTACAGATACGCAGTATTTT.

In this sample, this clonotype turned up a few times. This rearrangement joins TRBV5-1 to TRBJ1-6; the match to TRBD1 covers 8 bases. This CDR3 contains 16 residues. The germline V gene encodes CDR1 SGHRS and CDR2 YFSETQ. With V trimmed by 3 bases and J by 7 bases, 9 bases remained unmatched. CDR3 in amino acids: CASSSGQGNFNSPLHF. CDR3 nucleotide sequence: TGCGCCAGCAGCTCCGGACAGGGAAATTTCAATTCACCCCTCCACTTT.

The chain combines TRBV4-3 with TRBJ1-1; D uncertain. The CDR3 runs to 18 residues. The V end lost 2 bases, the J end lost 0 bases, and 19 bases lay between the germline ends. Per germline, CDR1 LGHNA and CDR2 YSLEER. CDR3 protein: CASSQHVGSTFMNTEAFF. The CDR3 region has the DNA TGCGCCAGCAGCCAACACGTAGGGTCGACTTTTATGAACACTGAAGCTTTCTTT.

The chain combines TRBV20-1 with TRBJ2-5; D tentatively fits TRBD1 or TRBD2 (5 bases each). V lost 1 base and J 5 bases, leaving 20 bases between the germline ends. CDR3 length: 16 amino acids. Germline V lookup: CDR1 DFQATT, CDR2 SNEGSKA (reference sequence). The CDR3 loop is CSARVVLWGFHETQYF. CDR3 sequence (DNA): TGCAGTGCTAGAGTTGTCCTGTGGGGGTTCCATGAGACCCAGTACTTC.

This clonotype showed up just a few times. The chain has TRBV24-1 and TRBJ2-3; 8 bases align to TRBD2. With V trimmed by 3 bases and J by 0 bases, 7 bases remained unmatched. CDR1 KGHDR and CDR2 SFDVKD come from the germline V gene. The CDR3 is 17 residues long. The CDR3 bases are TGTGCCACCAGTGATATCGGACTAGCCGATAGCACAGATACGCAGTATTTT. This codes for CATSDIGLADSTDTQYF.

This clonotype has just a few counts. The chain uses TRBV6-5 and TRBJ2-2, with a possible D match to TRBD2 (7 bases). The CDR3 sequence is 15 residues long. Germline assignment: CDR1 MNHEY and CDR2 SVGAGI. V dropped 5 bases and J dropped 2 bases, with 12 bases sitting between them. The CDR3 is CASSRGGVNTGELFF. The CDR3, as DNA: TGTGCCAGCAGTAGAGGGGGGGTTAACACCGGGGAGCTGTTTTTT.

This clonotype was detected a few times. The rearrangement uses TRBV20-1 and TRBJ2-2; D remains ambiguous. This CDR3 has 15 residues. Trimming took off 0 bases at V and 6 bases at J, with 14 bases between the two ends. Germline V gives CDR1 DFQATT, CDR2 SNEGSKA (reference sequence). CDR3 protein: CSARDPTRPSGELFF. The CDR3 nucleotides read TGCAGTGCTAGAGACCCGACCCGCCCTTCCGGGGAGCTGTTTTTT.

This clonotype was seen more than once but under ten times. This chain joins TRBV6-1 and TRBJ2-2; D is uncertain. Trimming took 3 bases from V and 0 from J, leaving 2 bases between them. Germline V gene lookup returns CDR1 MNHNS and CDR2 SASEGT. CDR3 length: 13 residues. The CDR3 DNA reads as TGTGCCAGCAGTGAGCCGAACACCGGGGAGCTGTTTTTT. This sequence encodes CASSEPNTGELFF.

This clonotype was recorded many times. V and J are TRBV20-1 and TRBJ2-7; TRBD2 matches at 8 bases. CDR1 and CDR2 (germline): DFQATT, SNEGSKA (reference sequence). This CDR3 contains 14 residues. Unmatched junction bases numbered 8, after V lost 5 bases and J lost 2 bases. This CDR3 reads CSAAPSGPTYEQYF. The DNA of the CDR3 is TGCAGTGCTGCCCCTAGCGGGCCGACCTACGAGCAGTACTTC.

This clonotype was picked up a small number of times. The V call is TRBV2, the J call TRBJ2-7; D is undetermined. Germline CDR1 reads SNHLY; CDR2 reads FYNNEI. V dropped 4 bases and J dropped 4 bases, with 5 bases sitting between them. The length of the CDR3 is 11 residues. The CDR3 DNA reads TGTGCCAGCAGTGCGTTGTACGAGCAGTACTTC. Translating gives CASSALYEQYF.

This clonotype has ten or more counts. The V gene is TRBV5-1, the J gene TRBJ1-5, with D unclear. Trimming took off 2 bases at V and 6 bases at J, with 9 bases between the two ends. Germline lookup yields CDR1 SGHRS and CDR2 YFSETQ. The CDR3 spans 13 residues. CDR3 DNA: TGCGCCAGCAGCTTAAGTCCAGGTCAGCCCCAGCATTTT. Amino acids: CASSLSPGQPQHF.

The chain links TRBV5-1 to TRBJ2-3; 10 bases map to TRBD1. Trimming removed 4 bases from V and 5 bases from J; junction bases left unmatched: 4. This CDR3 spans 14 amino acids. From germline, CDR1 is SGHRS and CDR2 YFSETQ. CDR3 sequence: CASSPGQGEDTQYF. The CDR3, as DNA: TGCGCCAGCAGCCCCGGACAGGGGGAAGATACGCAGTATTTT.

The rearrangement uses TRBV20-1 and TRBJ2-3; 14 nucleotides line up with TRBD2. The CDR3 is made up of 16 amino acids. J lost 2 bases, V lost 4 bases, and 5 bases had no gene match. The germline CDR1 and CDR2 sequences are DFQATT and SNEGSKA (reference sequence). The CDR3 sequence: CSATGLAGDTTDTQYF. CDR3 bases: TGCAGTGCTACGGGACTAGCGGGGGACACCACAGATACGCAGTATTTT.